This T cell receptor (beta chain) was sequenced for a study of cytomegalovirus exposure and HLA in healthy donors. The PCR had 60 Vbeta and 13 Jbeta primers. Assay: immunoSEQ multiplex PCR; the TCRdb copy retains only in-frame clones and omits some. This table holds 130,000 to 150,000 clones, over 70% found once. Trimming pared 6 bases from V and 0 bases from J, leaving 11 bases between. Germline assignment: CDR1 LNHDA and CDR2 SQIVND (reference sequence). The length of the CDR3 is 14 residues. The sequencing input was PBMCs. The source is a male donor in good health and CMV-seronegative. This sequence joins TRBV19 and TRBJ1-1; D is possibly TRBD1 (6 bases). CDR3: CASSLTGMNTEAFF. The DNA of the CDR3 is TGTGCCAGTAGCCTCACAGGGATGAACACTGAAGCTTTCTTT.